Listed below are T cell receptor beta chains from one sample, sequenced in a study of cytomegalovirus exposure and HLA in healthy donors. Data came from immunoSEQ multiplex PCR; TCRdb stores just in-frame clones and leaves some out. This table holds about 140,000 clones, approximately 80% found once. Material for sequencing was PBMCs. The receptors come from a man in his fifties or sixties in good health and CMV-seronegative. Each CDR3 is given with its conserved first and last residue. The D gene is left open where the match is weak. Some rows mark clone size as missing; the rest say once, few, many or name a class of expanded clone.

V: TRBV2; D: NA; size: NA; J: TRBJ2-6; DNA: TGTGCCAGCATTCCGACCAGGGCTGGGGCCAACGTCCTGACTTTC; CDR3: CASIPTRAGANVLTF
V: TRBV5-4; D: TRBD1; size: NA; J: TRBJ1-3; DNA: TGTGCCAGCAGCCCGGAAGGGGGCCCCTCTGGAAACACCATATATTTT; CDR3: CASSPEGGPSGNTIYF
V: TRBV6-5; D: NA; size: NA; J: TRBJ2-3; DNA: TGTGCCAGCAGAAATGAGAAGAGCACAGATACGCAGTATTTT; CDR3: CASRNEKSTDTQYF
V: TRBV5-4; D: NA; size: NA; J: TRBJ1-2; DNA: TGTGCCAGCAGCCCCCCCTTAGAAAATAGCTACACCTTC; CDR3: CASSPPLENSYTF
V: TRBV2; D: NA; size: NA; J: TRBJ2-5; DNA: TGTGCCAGCAGTGATGGGAGCAGCAGAAAGGAGACCCAGTACTTC; CDR3: CASSDGSSRKETQYF
V: TRBV13; D: TRBD2; size: NA; J: TRBJ2-7; DNA: TGTGCCAGCAGCTTACGGGCTAGCGGGGGGCGATACGAGCAGTACTTC; CDR3: CASSLRASGGRYEQYF
V: TRBV11-2; D: TRBD2; size: NA; J: TRBJ2-1; DNA: TGTGCCAGCAGCTTAGATGGGGGGGTTGAGCAGTTCTTC; CDR3: CASSLDGGVEQFF
V: TRBV28; D: NA; size: few; J: TRBJ2-2; DNA: TGTGCCAGCAGTCCGCCTCACCGGGGCGGGGAGCTGTTTTTT; CDR3: CASSPPHRGGELFF
V: TRBV11-2; D: TRBD1; size: once; J: TRBJ2-7; DNA: TGTGCCAGCAGCTCCCTTGGGACAGGGTTCTCCTACGAGCAGTACTTC; CDR3: CASSSLGTGFSYEQYF
V: TRBV9; D: TRBD1; size: NA; J: TRBJ1-2; DNA: TGTGCCAGCAGCCAGGGGGGACAGACATATGGCTACACCTTC; CDR3: CASSQGGQTYGYTF
V: TRBV28; D: TRBD1; size: few; J: TRBJ1-5; DNA: TGTGCCAGCAGAGCCTCAGGGGGTTGGGAGCATTTT; CDR3: CASRASGGWEHF